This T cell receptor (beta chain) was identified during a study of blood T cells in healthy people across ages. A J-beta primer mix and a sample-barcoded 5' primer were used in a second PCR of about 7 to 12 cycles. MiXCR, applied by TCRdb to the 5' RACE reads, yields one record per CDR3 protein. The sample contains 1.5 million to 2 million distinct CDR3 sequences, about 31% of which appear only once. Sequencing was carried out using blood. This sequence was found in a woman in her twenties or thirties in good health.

The CDR3 region has the DNA TGTGCCAGCAGCGCCAGAATGACTAGCGGGGGCACAGATACGCAGTATTTT. It translates to CASSARMTSGGTDTQYF. The chain is built from TRBV11-2 and TRBJ2-3; 11 bases are a match to TRBD2. V gave up 5 bases and J gave up 1 base; unmatched junction bases: 8. The CDR3 consists of 17 residues. Germline CDR1 reads SGHAT; CDR2 reads FQNNGV.